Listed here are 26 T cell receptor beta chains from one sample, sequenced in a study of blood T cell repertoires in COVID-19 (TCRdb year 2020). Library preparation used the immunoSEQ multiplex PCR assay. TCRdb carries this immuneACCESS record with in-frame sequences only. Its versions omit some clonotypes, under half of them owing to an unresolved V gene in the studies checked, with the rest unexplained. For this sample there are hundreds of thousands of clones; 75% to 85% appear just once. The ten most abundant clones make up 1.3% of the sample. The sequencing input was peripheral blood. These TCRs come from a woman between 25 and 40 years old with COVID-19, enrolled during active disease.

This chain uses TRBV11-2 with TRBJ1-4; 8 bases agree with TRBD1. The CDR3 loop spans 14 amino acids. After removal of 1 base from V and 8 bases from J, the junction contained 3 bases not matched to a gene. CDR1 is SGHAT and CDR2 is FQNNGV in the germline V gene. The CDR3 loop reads CASSLGRGPEKLFF. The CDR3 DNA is TGTGCCAGCAGCTTAGGCAGGGGGCCAGAAAAACTGTTTTTT. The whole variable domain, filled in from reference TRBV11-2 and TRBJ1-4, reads EAGVAQSPRYKIIEKRQSVAFWCNPISGHATLYWYQQILGQGPKLLIQFQNNGVVDDSQLPKDRFSAERLKGVDSTLKIQPAKLEDSAVYLCASSLGRGPEKLFFGSGTQLSVL.

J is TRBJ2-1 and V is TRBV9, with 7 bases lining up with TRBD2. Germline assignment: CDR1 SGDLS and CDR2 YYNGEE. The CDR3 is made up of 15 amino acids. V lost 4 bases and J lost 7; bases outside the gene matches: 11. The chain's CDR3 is CASSTGPRAGNEQFF. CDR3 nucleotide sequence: TGTGCCAGCAGCACGGGACCCCGAGCGGGGAATGAGCAGTTCTTC.

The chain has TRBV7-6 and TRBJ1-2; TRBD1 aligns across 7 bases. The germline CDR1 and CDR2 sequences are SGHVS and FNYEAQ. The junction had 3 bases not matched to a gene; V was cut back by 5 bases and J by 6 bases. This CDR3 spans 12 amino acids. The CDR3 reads CASSHQGDGYTF. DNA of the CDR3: TGTGCCAGCAGCCATCAGGGGGATGGCTACACCTTC.

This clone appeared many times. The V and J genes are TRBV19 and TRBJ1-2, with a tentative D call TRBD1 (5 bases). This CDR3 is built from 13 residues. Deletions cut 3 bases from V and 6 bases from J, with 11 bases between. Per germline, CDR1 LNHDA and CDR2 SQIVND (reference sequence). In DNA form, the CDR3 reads TGTGCCAGTAGTATTGGTCCAGGGAATGGCTACACCTTC. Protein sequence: CASSIGPGNGYTF. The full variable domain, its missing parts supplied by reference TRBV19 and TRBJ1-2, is DGGITQSPKYLFRKEGQNVTLSCEQNLNHDAMYWYRQDPGQGLRLIYYSQIVNDFQKGDIAEGYSVSREKKESFPLTVTSAQKNPTAFYLCASSIGPGNGYTFGSGTRLTVV.

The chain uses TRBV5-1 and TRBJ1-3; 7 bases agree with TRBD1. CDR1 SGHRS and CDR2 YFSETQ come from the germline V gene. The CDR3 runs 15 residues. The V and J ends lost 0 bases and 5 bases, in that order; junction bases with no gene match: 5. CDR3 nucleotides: TGCGCCAGCAGCTTGGAGGGACAGACCCGAAACACCATATATTTT. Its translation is CASSLEGQTRNTIYF. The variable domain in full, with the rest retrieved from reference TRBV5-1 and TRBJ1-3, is KAGVTQTPRYLIKTRGQQVTLSCSPISGHRSVSWYQQTPGQGLQFLFEYFSETQRNKGNFPGRFSGRQFSNSRSEMNVSTLELGDSALYLCASSLEGQTRNTIYFGEGSWLTVV.

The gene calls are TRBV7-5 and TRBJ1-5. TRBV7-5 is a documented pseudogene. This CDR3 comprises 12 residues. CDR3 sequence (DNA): TGTGTCAGAAGCTTAACGGATCAGCCCCAGCATTTT. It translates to CVRSLTDQPQHF.

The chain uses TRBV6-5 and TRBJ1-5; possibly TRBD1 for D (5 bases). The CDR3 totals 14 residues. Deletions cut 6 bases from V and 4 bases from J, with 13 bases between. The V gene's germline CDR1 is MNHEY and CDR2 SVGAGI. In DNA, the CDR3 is TGTGCCAGCAGAAATCTGGGGCCGAATCAGCCCCAGCATTTT. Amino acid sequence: CASRNLGPNQPQHF.

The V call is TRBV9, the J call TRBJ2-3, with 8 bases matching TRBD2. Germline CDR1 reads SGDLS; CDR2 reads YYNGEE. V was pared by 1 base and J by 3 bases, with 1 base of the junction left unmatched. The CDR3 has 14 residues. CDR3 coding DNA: TGTGCCAGCAGCGTAAGCGGGGGTACAGATACGCAGTATTTT. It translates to CASSVSGGTDTQYF.

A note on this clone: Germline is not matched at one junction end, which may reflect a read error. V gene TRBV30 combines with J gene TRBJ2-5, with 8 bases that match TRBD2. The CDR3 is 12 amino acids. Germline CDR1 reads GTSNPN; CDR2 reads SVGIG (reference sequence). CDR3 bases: TGTGCCTGGAAAGAGGGACTAGAGGCCCAGTACTTC. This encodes CAWKEGLEAQYF.

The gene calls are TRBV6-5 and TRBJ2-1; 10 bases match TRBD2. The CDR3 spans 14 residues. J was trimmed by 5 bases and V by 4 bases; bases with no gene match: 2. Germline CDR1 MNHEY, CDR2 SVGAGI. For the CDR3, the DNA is TGTGCCAGCAGTTTCGGGACTAGCGACAATGAGCAGTTCTTC. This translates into CASSFGTSDNEQFF.

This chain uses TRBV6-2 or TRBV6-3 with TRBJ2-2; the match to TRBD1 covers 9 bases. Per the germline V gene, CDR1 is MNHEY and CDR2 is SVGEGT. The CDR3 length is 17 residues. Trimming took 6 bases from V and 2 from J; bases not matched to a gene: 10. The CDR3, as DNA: TGTGCCAGCAGCCCCGGACAGGGGCGCTTTAACACCGGGGAGCTGTTTTTT. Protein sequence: CASSPGQGRFNTGELFF.

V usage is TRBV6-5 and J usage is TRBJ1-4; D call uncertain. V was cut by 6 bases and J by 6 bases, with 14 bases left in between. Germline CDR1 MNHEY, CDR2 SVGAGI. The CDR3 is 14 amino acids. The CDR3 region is CASSLAVRDEKLFF. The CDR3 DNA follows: TGTGCCAGCAGCTTGGCCGTGAGGGATGAAAAACTGTTTTTT.

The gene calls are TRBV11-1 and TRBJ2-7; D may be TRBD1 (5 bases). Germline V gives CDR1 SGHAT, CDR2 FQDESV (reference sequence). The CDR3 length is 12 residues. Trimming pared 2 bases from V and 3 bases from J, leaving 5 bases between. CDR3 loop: CASSLQGYEQYF. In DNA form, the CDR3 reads TGTGCCAGCAGCTTACAGGGCTACGAGCAGTACTTC. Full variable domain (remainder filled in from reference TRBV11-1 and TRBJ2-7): EAEVAQSPRYKITEKSQAVAFWCDPISGHATLYWYRQILGQGPELLVQFQDESVVDDSQLPKDRFSAERLKGVDSTLKIQPAELGDSAMYLCASSLQGYEQYFGPGTRLTVT.

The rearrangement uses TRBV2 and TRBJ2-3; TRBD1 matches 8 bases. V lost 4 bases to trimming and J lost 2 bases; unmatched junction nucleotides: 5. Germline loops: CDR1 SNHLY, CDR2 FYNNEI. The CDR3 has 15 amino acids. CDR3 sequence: CASSAGTGSTDTQYF. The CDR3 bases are TGTGCCAGCAGTGCCGGGACAGGTTCCACAGATACGCAGTATTTT.

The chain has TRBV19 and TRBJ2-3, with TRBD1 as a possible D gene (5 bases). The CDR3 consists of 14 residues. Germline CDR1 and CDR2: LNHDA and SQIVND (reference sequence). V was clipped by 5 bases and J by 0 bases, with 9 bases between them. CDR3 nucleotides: TGTGCCAGTAGTTTAGGGGCCAGCACAGATACGCAGTATTTT. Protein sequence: CASSLGASTDTQYF.

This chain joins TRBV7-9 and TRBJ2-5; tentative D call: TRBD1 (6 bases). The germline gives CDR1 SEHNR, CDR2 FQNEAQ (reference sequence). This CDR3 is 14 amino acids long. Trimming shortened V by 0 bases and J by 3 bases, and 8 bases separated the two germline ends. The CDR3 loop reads CASSLASGEETQYF. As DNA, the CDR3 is TGTGCCAGCAGCTTAGCGTCAGGGGAAGAGACCCAGTACTTC.

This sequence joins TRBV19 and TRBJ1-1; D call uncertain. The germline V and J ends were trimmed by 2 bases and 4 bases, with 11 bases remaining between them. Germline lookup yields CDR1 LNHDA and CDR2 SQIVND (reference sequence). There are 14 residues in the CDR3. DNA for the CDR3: TGTGCCAGTAGTATAAAGACCCCGGGCACTGAAGCTTTCTTT. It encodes CASSIKTPGTEAFF.

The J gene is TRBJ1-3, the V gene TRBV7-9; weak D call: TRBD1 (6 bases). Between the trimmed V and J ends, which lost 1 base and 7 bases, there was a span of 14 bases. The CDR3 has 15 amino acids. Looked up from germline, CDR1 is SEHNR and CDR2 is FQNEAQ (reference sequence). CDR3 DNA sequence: TGTGCCAGCAGCTTAGTCGCAGGGGCCTGGAACACCATATATTTT. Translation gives CASSLVAGAWNTIYF.

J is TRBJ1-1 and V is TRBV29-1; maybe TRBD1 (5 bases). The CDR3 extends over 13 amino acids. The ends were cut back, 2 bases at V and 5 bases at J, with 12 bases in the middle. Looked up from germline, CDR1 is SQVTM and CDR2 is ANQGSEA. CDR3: CSVERGVGTEAFF. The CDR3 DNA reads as TGCAGCGTTGAAAGGGGTGTGGGTACTGAAGCTTTCTTT.

For the CDR3, the DNA is TGTGCCAGCAGCCACATAATCCCTGAAGCTTTCTTT. Protein: CASSHIIPEAFF. The genes are TRBV7-9 and TRBJ1-1; D call uncertain. V lost 5 bases, J lost 6 bases, and 10 bases lay in between. Germline-derived CDR1 and CDR2 are SEHNR and FQNEAQ (reference sequence). The CDR3 is 12 residues long.

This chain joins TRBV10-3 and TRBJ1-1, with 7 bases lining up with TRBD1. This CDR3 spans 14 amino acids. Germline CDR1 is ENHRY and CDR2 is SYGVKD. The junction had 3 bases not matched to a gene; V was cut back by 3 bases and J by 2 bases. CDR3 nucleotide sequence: TGTGCCATCAGTGATTACAGGGGTAACACTGAAGCTTTCTTT. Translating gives CAISDYRGNTEAFF.

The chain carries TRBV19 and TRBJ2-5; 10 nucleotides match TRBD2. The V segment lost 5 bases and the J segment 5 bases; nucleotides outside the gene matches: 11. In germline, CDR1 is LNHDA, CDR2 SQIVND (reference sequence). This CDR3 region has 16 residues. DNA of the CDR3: TGTGCCAGTAGTTCCGGCCTAGCGGGAGTGCGGGAGACCCAGTACTTC. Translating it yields CASSSGLAGVRETQYF.

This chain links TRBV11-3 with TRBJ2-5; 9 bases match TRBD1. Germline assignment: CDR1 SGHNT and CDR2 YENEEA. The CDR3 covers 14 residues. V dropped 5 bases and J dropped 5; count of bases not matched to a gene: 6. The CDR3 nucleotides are TGTGCCAGCAGCCAAGGACAGGGGTTGGAGACCCAGTACTTC. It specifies CASSQGQGLETQYF. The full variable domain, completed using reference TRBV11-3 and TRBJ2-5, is EAGVVQSPRYKIIEKKQPVAFWCNPISGHNTLYWYLQNLGQGPELLIRYENEEAVDDSQLPKDRFSAERLKGVDSTLKIQPAELGDSAVYLCASSQGQGLETQYFGPGTRLLVL.

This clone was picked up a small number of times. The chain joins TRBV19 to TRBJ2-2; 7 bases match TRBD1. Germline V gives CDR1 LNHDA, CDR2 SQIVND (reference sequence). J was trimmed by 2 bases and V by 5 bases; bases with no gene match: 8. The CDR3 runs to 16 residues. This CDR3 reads CASSPLDRDNTGELFF. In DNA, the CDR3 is TGTGCCAGTAGTCCCTTAGACAGGGACAACACCGGGGAGCTGTTTTTT.

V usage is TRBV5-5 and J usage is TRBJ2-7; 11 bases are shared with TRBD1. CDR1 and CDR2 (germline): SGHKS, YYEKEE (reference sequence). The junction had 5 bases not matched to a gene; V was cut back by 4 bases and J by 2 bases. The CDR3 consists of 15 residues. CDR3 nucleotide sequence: TGTGCCAGCAGCCGACGGACAGGGGGCCCCTACGAGCAGTACTTC. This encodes CASSRRTGGPYEQYF.

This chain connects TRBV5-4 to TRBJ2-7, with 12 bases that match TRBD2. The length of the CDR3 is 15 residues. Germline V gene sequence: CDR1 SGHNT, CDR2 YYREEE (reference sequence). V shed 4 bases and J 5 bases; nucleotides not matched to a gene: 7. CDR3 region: CASSLGLAGGDEQYF. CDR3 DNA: TGTGCCAGCAGCCTGGGACTAGCGGGCGGTGACGAGCAGTACTTC.